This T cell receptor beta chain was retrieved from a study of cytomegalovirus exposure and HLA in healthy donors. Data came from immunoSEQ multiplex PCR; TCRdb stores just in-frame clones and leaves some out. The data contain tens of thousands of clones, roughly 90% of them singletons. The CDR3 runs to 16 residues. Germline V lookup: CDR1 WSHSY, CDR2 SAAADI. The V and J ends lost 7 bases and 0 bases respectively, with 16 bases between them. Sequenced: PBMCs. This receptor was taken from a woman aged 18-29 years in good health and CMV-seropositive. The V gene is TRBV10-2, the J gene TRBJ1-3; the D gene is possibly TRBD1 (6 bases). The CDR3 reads CASNPDSSRSGNTIYF. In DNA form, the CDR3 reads TGCGCCAGCAACCCGGACAGTTCGCGCTCTGGAAACACCATATATTTT.